The 16 T cell receptor beta chains reported below all come from one sample, sequenced in a study of cytotoxic CD8 clonotypes in ibrutinib-treated CLL. Assay used: immunoSEQ multiplex PCR; TCRdb lists only in-frame clones, some missing. The profile shows approximately 100,000 clones, 77% of them singletons. Specimen: PBMCs, collected after 24 months of ibrutinib treatment. Source of these receptors: a human donor with chronic lymphocytic leukemia.

V is TRBV6-1 and J is TRBJ2-4; 9 nucleotides match TRBD1. V gave up 4 bases and J gave up 4 bases; unmatched junction bases: 5. CDR1 is MNHNS, CDR2 SASEGT, per germline. This CDR3 has 15 amino acids. In DNA form, the CDR3 reads TGTGCCAGCAGTGGGGGCGGACAGGGGAAAAACATTCAGTACTTC. Its translation: CASSGGGQGKNIQYF.

This clone was observed once. The chain links TRBV5-4 to TRBJ2-2; 9 nucleotides align to TRBD2. V lost 4 bases, J lost 5 bases, and 12 bases stayed unmatched. Germline V gene sequence: CDR1 SGHNT, CDR2 YYREEE (reference sequence). This CDR3 is 17 amino acids long. CDR3 sequence: CASSPLRSGRSTGELFF. CDR3 coding DNA: TGTGCCAGCAGCCCCCTTAGGAGCGGGAGGTCAACCGGGGAGCTGTTTTTT.

This chain connects TRBV7-2 to TRBJ2-7; TRBD2 might be the D (5 bases). Trimming left V 2 bases short and J 3 bases short, with 14 bases between. The germline gives CDR1 SGHTA, CDR2 FQGNSA. The CDR3 extends over 15 amino acids. CDR3 loop: CASSLIGGDYYEQYF. CDR3 in DNA: TGTGCCAGCAGCTTAATTGGCGGAGACTACTACGAGCAGTACTTC.

The rearrangement uses TRBV18 and TRBJ2-1; 8 bases map to TRBD2. V lost 6 bases and J lost 4; bases outside the gene matches: 11. CDR1 is KGHSH and CDR2 is LQKENI in the germline V gene. CDR3 size: 16 residues. The CDR3 is CASSLSGTRPYNEQFF. In DNA form, the CDR3 reads TGTGCCAGCTCCCTTTCCGGGACTAGGCCTTACAATGAGCAGTTCTTC.

This chain joins TRBV10-2 and TRBJ2-3; 8 positions agree with TRBD2. This CDR3 spans 15 amino acids. Trimming removed 3 bases from V and 0 bases from J; junction bases left unmatched: 2. Germline V gene data show CDR1 as WSHSY and CDR2 as SAAADI. The DNA for the CDR3 is TGCGCCAGCAGTGATCCTAGCGGGAGCACAGATACGCAGTATTTT. Amino acids: CASSDPSGSTDTQYF.

The gene calls are TRBV6-5 and TRBJ1-1; a weak D match, TRBD1 (5 bases). This CDR3 is built from 13 residues. CDR1 is MNHEY and CDR2 is SVGAGI in the germline V gene. Trimming left V 5 bases short and J 1 base short, with 8 bases between. The CDR3 loop reads CASSVQGNTEAFF. In nucleotides, the CDR3 is TGTGCCAGCAGTGTCCAGGGGAACACTGAAGCTTTCTTT.

The DNA of the CDR3 is TGTGCCAGCAGCAAAGGGTCCACCGGGGCCACAGATACGCAGTATTTT. Translation: CASSKGSTGATDTQYF. V usage is TRBV5-4 and J usage is TRBJ2-3; D might be TRBD1 or TRBD2, each matching 5 bases. The length of the CDR3 is 16 residues. CDR1 SGHNT and CDR2 YYREEE come from the germline V gene (reference sequence). The ends were cut back, 4 bases at V and 2 bases at J, with 17 bases in the middle. Drawing the rest from reference TRBV5-4 and TRBJ2-3, the complete variable domain is ETGVTQSPTHLIKTRGQQVTLRCSSQSGHNTVSWYQQALGQGPQFIFQYYREEENGRGNFPPRFSGLQFPNYSSELNVNALELDDSALYLCASSKGSTGATDTQYFGPGTRLTVL.

The chain employs TRBV11-2 and TRBJ1-2; D is uncertain. The CDR3 sequence is 12 residues long. V lost 6 bases and J 4 bases, leaving 9 bases between the germline ends. Germline V gene lookup returns CDR1 SGHAT and CDR2 FQNNGV. CDR3 bases: TGTGCCAGCAGTCCGGGATTCTATGGCTACACCTTC. Residues: CASSPGFYGYTF.

The rearrangement uses TRBV4-2 and TRBJ2-3; 15 bases agree with TRBD2. V lost 4 bases and J lost 2; bases outside the gene matches: 16. Looked up from germline, CDR1 is LGHNA and CDR2 is YNFKEQ. CDR3 length: 21 residues. CDR3 DNA: TGTGCCAGCAGCCGAGCGGGACTAGCGGGAGGTGTATTGGGAAACACAGATACGCAGTATTTT. Translated, it gives CASSRAGLAGGVLGNTDTQYF.

A note on this clone: A read error may account for a junction end that differs from germline. V is TRBV28 and J is TRBJ2-1, with 8 nucleotides matching TRBD1. CDR3 length: 11 amino acids. Germline loops: CDR1 MDHEN, CDR2 SYDVKM. The CDR3 region is CASRDGTGNIF. CDR3 nucleotides: TGTGCCAGCAGAGACGGGACAGGAAACATCTTC.

The V and J genes are TRBV9 and TRBJ2-5, with 8 positions matching TRBD1. J was trimmed by 2 bases and V by 0 bases; bases with no gene match: 6. This CDR3 contains 16 residues. Germline CDR1 and CDR2: SGDLS and YYNGEE. CDR3 protein: CASSVGGGTGQETQYF. The CDR3 bases are TGTGCCAGCAGCGTAGGAGGGGGGACAGGACAAGAGACCCAGTACTTC.

In this sample, this clone turned up once. V usage is TRBV2 and J usage is TRBJ2-2, with 10 bases lining up with TRBD2. The germline CDR1 and CDR2 sequences are SNHLY and FYNNEI. The junction had 6 bases not matched to a gene; V was cut back by 4 bases and J by 7 bases. This CDR3 is built from 15 residues. The CDR3 loop reads CASSGLAGAIGELFF. DNA of the CDR3: TGTGCCAGCAGTGGGCTAGCGGGAGCGATCGGGGAGCTGTTTTTT. Combining the CDR3 with reference TRBV2 and TRBJ2-2 gives the whole variable domain EPEVTQTPSHQVTQMGQEVILRCVPISNHLYFYWYRQILGQKVEFLVSFYNNEISEKSEIFDDQFSVERPDGSNFTLKIRSTKLEDSAMYFCASSGLAGAIGELFFGEGSRLTVL.

This clone came up a few times. The chain combines TRBV4-2 with TRBJ1-2; a possible D gene is TRBD1 (5 bases). The CDR3 is 15 residues long. The germline V gene has CDR1 LGHNA and CDR2 YNFKEQ. V lost 4 bases to trimming and J lost 4 bases, with 16 bases between them. The CDR3 sequence: CASSRGTVSVYGYTF. CDR3 nucleotide sequence: TGTGCCAGCAGCCGCGGGACTGTCTCCGTCTATGGCTACACCTTC.

The chain links TRBV6-1 to TRBJ1-6; D possibly corresponds to TRBD1 (6 bases). V lost 2 bases, J lost 3 bases, and 8 bases lay in between. This CDR3 has 15 residues. Germline CDR1 reads MNHNS; CDR2 reads SASEGT. In DNA form, the CDR3 reads TGTGCCAGCAGTGAATCGGGACACTATAATTCACCCCTCCACTTT. This translates into CASSESGHYNSPLHF.

This chain links TRBV19 with TRBJ2-6; maybe TRBD2 (6 bases). V lost 3 bases and J 12 bases, leaving 21 bases between the germline ends. The germline V gene has CDR1 LNHDA and CDR2 SQIVND (reference sequence). CDR3 size: 16 residues. CDR3 in DNA: TGTGCCAGTAGTATCGGGGACTTCTACCCCCTTGGCGTCCTGACTTTC. Translation gives CASSIGDFYPLGVLTF.

This clone was seen more than once but under ten times. The rearrangement uses TRBV5-5 and TRBJ2-2, with TRBD2 matching 11 bases. V shed 0 bases and J 5 bases; nucleotides not matched to a gene: 3. Germline V gene lookup returns CDR1 SGHKS and CDR2 YYEKEE (reference sequence). CDR3 length equals 16 residues. The CDR3 loop reads CASSLDLAGGTGELFF. The CDR3, as DNA: TGTGCCAGCAGCTTGGACCTAGCGGGAGGAACCGGGGAGCTGTTTTTT.